The 14 T cell receptor beta chains in this list originate from one sample, sequenced in a study of T cells in tuberculosis. The repertoire was sequenced with immunoSEQ multiplex PCR; TCRdb's copy has only in-frame clones and lacks some. Found here are 24,000 or so clones, 95% to 96% of them singletons; the top ten hold 9% to 9.5%. The sample consisted of PBMCs. These receptors all come from a donor between 10 and 35 years old with latent tuberculosis or without tuberculosis infection.

The chain has TRBV5-6 and TRBJ2-3; tentative D call: TRBD1 (5 bases). CDR3 length: 14 amino acids. Germline CDR1 is SGHDT and CDR2 is YYEEEE. Trimming pared 0 bases from V and 0 bases from J, leaving 5 bases between. As DNA, the CDR3 is TGTGCCAGCAGCTTGGCAGGGAGCACAGATACGCAGTATTTT. Translating it yields CASSLAGSTDTQYF.

In its sample, this clone was seen once. CDR3 in DNA: TGTGCCAGCTCCCGTCGTGCAGGGGCGCTAACTAATGAAAAACTGTTTTTT. Protein sequence: CASSRRAGALTNEKLFF. The chain has TRBV18 and TRBJ1-4; a weak D match, TRBD1 (6 bases). V dropped 6 bases and J dropped 1 base, with 18 bases sitting between them. Germline V gives CDR1 KGHSH, CDR2 LQKENI. This CDR3 is built from 17 residues.

The chain employs TRBV19 and TRBJ1-5; TRBD1 aligns across 9 bases. Germline lookup yields CDR1 LNHDA and CDR2 SQIVND (reference sequence). V gave up 8 bases and J gave up 1 base; unmatched junction bases: 6. This CDR3 contains 15 residues. CDR3 amino acids: CASLKDRGSNQPQHF. As DNA, the CDR3 is TGTGCCAGTCTGAAAGACAGGGGGAGCAATCAGCCCCAGCATTTT. The whole variable domain, remainder taken from reference TRBV19 and TRBJ1-5, is DGGITQSPKYLFRKEGQNVTLSCEQNLNHDAMYWYRQDPGQGLRLIYYSQIVNDFQKGDIAEGYSVSREKKESFPLTVTSAQKNPTAFYLCASLKDRGSNQPQHFGDGTRLSIL.

The rearrangement uses TRBV19 and TRBJ2-5; 9 nucleotides align to TRBD1. The CDR3 totals 13 residues. Per the germline V gene, CDR1 is LNHDA and CDR2 is SQIVND (reference sequence). The V segment lost 9 bases and the J segment 5 bases; nucleotides outside the gene matches: 7. This CDR3 reads CASGTGRWETQYF. The CDR3 region has the DNA TGTGCCAGCGGGACAGGGAGGTGGGAGACCCAGTACTTC.

This sequence joins TRBV5-6 and TRBJ2-5, with a tentative D call TRBD2 (6 bases). The ends were cut back, 2 bases at V and 5 bases at J, with 10 bases in the middle. The CDR3 is made up of 13 amino acids. The germline V gene has CDR1 SGHDT and CDR2 YYEEEE. Here the CDR3 reads CASSFGGRETQYF. For the CDR3, the DNA is TGTGCCAGCAGCTTCGGGGGACGGGAGACCCAGTACTTC.

The CDR3 loop reads CASTTSGTGFTDTQYF. In nucleotides, the CDR3 is TGCGCCAGCACCACTTCCGGGACAGGGTTCACAGATACGCAGTATTTT. The J gene is TRBJ2-3, the V gene TRBV5-1; 9 bases fit TRBD1. The CDR3 length is 16 residues. The germline gives CDR1 SGHRS, CDR2 YFSETQ. With 6 bases clipped from V and 2 bases from J, the junction kept 10 bases outside the gene matches.

The CDR3 loop reads CASSYFATEYNEQFF. Here the CDR3 DNA reads TGTGCCAGCAGTTACTTCGCAACAGAGTACAATGAGCAGTTCTTC. The chain is built from TRBV6-6 and TRBJ2-1; D is ambiguous. The germline V gene has CDR1 MNHNY and CDR2 SVGAGI (reference sequence). Trimming left V 1 base short and J 4 bases short, with 11 bases between. The CDR3 length is 15 residues.

This clone was observed a handful of times. V is TRBV30 and J is TRBJ1-6; 8 positions match TRBD1. V lost 3 bases and J lost 7; bases outside the gene matches: 11. Germline CDR1 GTSNPN, CDR2 SVGIG (reference sequence). This CDR3 is built from 16 residues. The CDR3 DNA sequence: TGTGCCTGGAGCCCCCCGCGGACAGGGAAGAATTCACCCCTCCACTTT. Translating it yields CAWSPPRTGKNSPLHF.

The rearrangement links TRBV18 to TRBJ2-2, with a possible D match to TRBD2 (7 bases). Germline CDR1 and CDR2: KGHSH and LQKENI. V was shortened by 8 bases and J by 4 bases, with 17 bases between the two germline ends. This CDR3 is built from 15 residues. CDR3 in amino acids: CASIPTAGATGELFF. The CDR3 DNA reads as TGTGCCAGCATCCCTACGGCGGGGGCCACCGGGGAGCTGTTTTTT.

This clone occurred once. The J gene is TRBJ1-4, the V gene TRBV2; D possibly corresponds to TRBD1 (5 bases). This CDR3 spans 14 amino acids. Per germline, CDR1 SNHLY and CDR2 FYNNEI. The V and J ends lost 3 bases and 6 bases respectively, with 11 bases between them. The CDR3 coding sequence is TGTGCCAGCAGTGAGGGCAGGGCAGATGAAAAACTGTTTTTT. Translated, it gives CASSEGRADEKLFF.

The chain recombines TRBV7-2 with TRBJ1-2, with TRBD1 as a possible D gene (5 bases). This CDR3 contains 14 residues. V was pared by 5 bases and J by 0 bases, with 10 bases between. Per the germline V gene, CDR1 is SGHTA and CDR2 is FQGNSA. The CDR3 loop is CASSPTATNYGYTF. CDR3 DNA sequence: TGTGCCAGCAGCCCGACAGCGACTAACTATGGCTACACCTTC.

J is TRBJ1-1 and V is TRBV19; tentatively, D is TRBD1 (5 bases). V lost 4 bases to trimming and J lost 2 bases, with 14 bases between them. CDR3 length: 15 residues. Per the germline V gene, CDR1 is LNHDA and CDR2 is SQIVND (reference sequence). CDR3 nucleotide sequence: TGTGCCAGTAGTACCACCGGGACTCCCAACACTGAAGCTTTCTTT. It translates to CASSTTGTPNTEAFF.

This chain connects TRBV5-1 to TRBJ2-7; D may be TRBD1 (6 bases). Per the germline V gene, CDR1 is SGHRS and CDR2 is YFSETQ. Deletions cut 0 bases from V and 2 bases from J, with 9 bases between. The CDR3 length is 14 residues. The DNA of the CDR3 is TGCGCCAGCAGCTTGGATCGGACAGCCTACGAGCAGTACTTC. Protein: CASSLDRTAYEQYF.

V and J are TRBV5-4 and TRBJ2-7, with 9 nucleotides matching TRBD2. CDR1 SGHNT and CDR2 YYREEE come from the germline V gene (reference sequence). This CDR3 contains 15 residues. The V and J ends lost 1 base and 7 bases, in that order; junction bases with no gene match: 9. The CDR3 region is CASSLKGLAPGEQYF. Written as DNA, the CDR3 is TGTGCCAGCAGCTTGAAGGGACTAGCTCCAGGGGAGCAGTACTTC.